The clone carrying this T cell receptor beta chain was observed a single time. The sample originates from a study of shared clonotypes between healthy human individuals. Germline values: CDR1 SGHDN, CDR2 FVKESK. This CDR3 has 14 residues. With 8 bases removed from V and 0 bases from J, the gap between germline ends came to 11 bases. Adult Caucasians living in Nashville, Tennessee made up all of the donors. The assay was immunoSEQ multiplex PCR, and TCRdb's table has in-frame clones only and misses some. Among roughly 500,000 clones listed, approximately 82% were seen once. The source of this sequence is a woman between 40 and 50 years old in good health. Some clones in this sample may be carry-over from other donors' samples. Sequences were obtained from PBMCs. This sequence joins TRBV14 and TRBJ2-1; D remains ambiguous. DNA for the CDR3: TGTGCCAGCTCTTTTGCGAGCTCCTACAATGAGCAGTTCTTC. Amino acid sequence: CASSFASSYNEQFF.